The source of this TCR beta chain is a study of shared T cell receptors in the human thymus. Assay: immunoSEQ multiplex PCR; the TCRdb copy retains only in-frame clones and omits some. The table includes around 67,000 clones, 90% to 95% detected once. The CDR3 runs 12 residues. The V and J ends lost 1 base and 5 bases respectively, with 5 bases between them. Germline CDR1 and CDR2: SEHNR and FQNEAQ (reference sequence). The sequence was collected from a human donor. The chain is built from TRBV7-9 and TRBJ1-1; D unresolved. Sequencing used thymocytes. The CDR3 region has the DNA TGTGCCAGCAGCTTAGGGGTGACTGAAGCTTTCTTT. The encoded protein is CASSLGVTEAFF.